Listed here are 14 T cell receptor beta chains from one sample, sequenced in a study of blood T cells in healthy people across ages. It was with a sample-barcoded 5' primer and a J-beta primer mix that a second PCR of roughly 7 to 12 cycles was run. TCRdb called the 5' RACE reads again in MiXCR, with one record for every CDR3 protein. The sample includes 750,000 to 950,000 distinct CDR3 sequences, under 30% of them seen just once. The data also belong to a second study, concerning T cells of mothers and their children.

Material for sequencing was blood. The receptors here all came from a boy aged 5-17 years in good health.

This sequence joins TRBV10-3 and TRBJ2-5; 12 positions agree with TRBD2. The J call is doubtful: the DNA matches TRBJ2-7 better. CDR3 length equals 15 residues. Germline V CDR1 and CDR2: ENHRY, SYGVKD. CDR3: CAITSSGGAFYEQYF. As DNA, the CDR3 is TGTGCCATCACGTCTAGCGGGGGGGCTTTTTACGAGCAGTACTTC.

This clonotype came up a few times. The chain has TRBV24-1 and TRBJ2-5; weak D call: TRBD2 (6 bases). Germline V gene data show CDR1 as KGHDR and CDR2 as SFDVKD. The length of the CDR3 is 17 residues. Trimming stripped 7 bases from V and 5 bases from J, with 25 bases between. The CDR3 nucleotides are TGTGCCACCAGACCTGGACAACCGGGACTGGACGGGGAGACCCAGTACTTC. The encoded protein is CATRPGQPGLDGETQYF.

This clonotype was recorded a few times. The V call is TRBV5-1, the J call TRBJ2-5; unclear D gene. Gene TRBJ2-1 matches the end of the DNA better, so the J call may be wrong. Germline V CDR1 and CDR2: SGHRS, YFSETQ. The CDR3 length is 13 residues. The CDR3 nucleotides read TGCGCCAGCAGCTTGGAACCGAACAATGAGCAGTTCTTC. It translates to CASSLEPNNEQFF.

As DNA, the CDR3 is TGTGCCAGCAGCTTAGTTTCCCCGGGTAGCGCGGCCAAAAACATTCAGTACTTC. Its translation is CASSLVSPGSAAKNIQYF. The chain links TRBV11-2 to TRBJ2-4; a weak D match, TRBD2 (5 bases). This CDR3 comprises 18 residues. Deletions cut 1 base from V and 1 base from J, with 17 bases between. Per the germline V gene, CDR1 is SGHAT and CDR2 is FQNNGV.

This clonotype has only a few counts. The V call is TRBV7-3, the J call TRBJ2-1; D is possibly TRBD2 (6 bases). The CDR3 runs 15 residues. Deletions cut 2 bases from V and 5 bases from J, with 13 bases between. Germline V gene data show CDR1 as SGHTA and CDR2 as FQGTGA. CDR3 DNA: TGTGCCAGCAGCTTATTAGGCGGGGCTCACAATGAGCAGTTCTTC. Translating it yields CASSLLGGAHNEQFF.

This chain connects TRBV24-1 to TRBJ2-2; D might be TRBD1 (5 bases). V gave up 7 bases and J gave up 0 bases, with 14 bases separating them. Per germline, CDR1 KGHDR and CDR2 SFDVKD. There are 16 residues in the CDR3. The CDR3 here is CATSLQDGANTGELFF. CDR3 bases: TGTGCCACCAGCCTACAGGATGGAGCGAACACCGGGGAGCTGTTTTTT.

The V and J genes are TRBV7-3 and TRBJ2-5; 10 positions agree with TRBD2. Germline CDR1 is SGHTA and CDR2 is FQGTGA. The CDR3 has 15 residues. Trimming took 3 bases from V and 3 from J; bases not matched to a gene: 4. The CDR3 is CASSFSGGIEETQYF. DNA of the CDR3: TGTGCCAGCAGCTTTAGCGGGGGGATAGAAGAGACCCAGTACTTC.

This clonotype was observed a handful of times. The V call is TRBV29-1, the J call TRBJ1-1, with D hard to call. The V end lost 3 bases, the J end lost 0 bases, and 8 bases lay between the germline ends. The V gene's germline CDR1 is SQVTM and CDR2 ANQGSEA. The CDR3 runs 13 residues. For the CDR3, the DNA is TGCAGCGTTGACAGGTACCTGAACACTGAAGCTTTCTTT. Translated: CSVDRYLNTEAFF.

This clonotype has just a few counts. The rearrangement uses TRBV12-3 or TRBV12-4 and TRBJ1-1, with 8 positions matching TRBD1. This CDR3 contains 14 residues. V shed 4 bases and J 3 bases; nucleotides not matched to a gene: 4. This CDR3 reads CASSWQGADTEAFF. The CDR3 DNA reads as TGTGCCAGCAGTTGGCAGGGGGCGGACACTGAAGCTTTCTTT.

Worth noting for this clonotype: The CDR3 end shows no conserved phenylalanine or tryptophan, and so a read error is likely. This sequence joins TRBV10-3 and TRBJ2-2; 7 bases are a match to TRBD2. The CDR3 is made up of 14 amino acids. Per germline, CDR1 ENHRY and CDR2 SYGVKD. Trimming at V came to 8 bases and at J to 0 bases, leaving 3 bases not matched to a gene. CDR3 in DNA: TGTGCCATCTCAAGCGGGGCGAACACCGGGGAGCTGTTTTTG. It translates to CAISSGANTGELFL.

This clonotype occurred a few times. The genes are TRBV27 and TRBJ1-6, with D hard to call. The CDR3 length is 15 residues. Per germline, CDR1 MNHEY and CDR2 SMNVEV (reference sequence). Trimming cost V 4 bases and J 10 bases, with 17 bases left between them. The CDR3 is CASSSTGIFRSPLHF. CDR3 DNA sequence: TGTGCCAGCAGTTCGACGGGGATATTTCGGTCACCCCTCCACTTT.

This clonotype was counted between two and nine times. V usage is TRBV5-1 and J usage is TRBJ2-3; D gene ambiguous. CDR1 and CDR2 from the germline V gene are SGHRS and YFSETQ. V lost 0 bases and J 2 bases, leaving 10 bases between the germline ends. The CDR3 covers 15 residues. For the CDR3, the DNA is TGCGCCAGCAGCTTGGGCTCAACGACCACAGATACGCAGTATTTT. Its protein product is CASSLGSTTTDTQYF.

This clonotype was observed many times. V and J are TRBV12-3 or TRBV12-4 and TRBJ2-5; D is ambiguous. The CDR3 contains 12 residues. The V end lost 5 bases, the J end lost 5 bases, and 9 bases lay between the germline ends. In nucleotides, the CDR3 is TGTGCCAGCAGTCGGTCCAGGGAGACCCAGTACTTC. This codes for CASSRSRETQYF.

This clonotype was detected only a few times. The chain uses TRBV29-1 and TRBJ1-4; D not resolved. The CDR3 runs 14 residues. Germline V lookup: CDR1 SQVTM, CDR2 ANQGSEA. Trimming cost V 2 bases and J 8 bases, with 15 bases left between them. The CDR3 spells CSVEKGEGGEKLFF. The CDR3 DNA sequence: TGCAGCGTTGAAAAGGGAGAAGGCGGAGAAAAACTGTTTTTT.